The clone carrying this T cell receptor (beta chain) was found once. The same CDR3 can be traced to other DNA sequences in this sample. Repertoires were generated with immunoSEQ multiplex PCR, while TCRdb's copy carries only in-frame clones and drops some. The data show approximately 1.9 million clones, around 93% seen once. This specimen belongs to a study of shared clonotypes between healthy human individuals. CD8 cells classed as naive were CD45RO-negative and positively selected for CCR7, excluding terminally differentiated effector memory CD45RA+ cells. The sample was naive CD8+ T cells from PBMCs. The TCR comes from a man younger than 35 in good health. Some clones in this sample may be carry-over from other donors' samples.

The CDR3 bases are TGCGCCAGCAGCTTGGTCAGGGGGCGAGAGACCCAGTACTTC. It specifies CASSLVRGRETQYF. V gene TRBV5-1 combines with J gene TRBJ2-5; TRBD1 aligns across 8 bases. The CDR3 extends over 14 amino acids. With 0 bases clipped from V and 4 bases from J, the junction kept 2 bases outside the gene matches. Germline V lookup: CDR1 SGHRS, CDR2 YFSETQ.